This record looks at one TCR beta chain sequence and its context. Its antigen is still unknown. Germline V gene data show CDR1 as MGHRA and CDR2 as YSYEKL. Trimming cost V 0 bases and J 3 bases, with 8 bases left between them. The CDR3 spans 15 residues. Clones were read by immunoSEQ multiplex PCR, and TCRdb kept only the in-frame ones, dropping some. Counted here are 15,000 to 20,000 clones, 74% occurring once; the ten biggest clones make up over 4%. This entry comes from a study of somatic mutations in cytotoxic T cells in rheumatoid arthritis. Study findings and constraints: Among patients with rheumatoid arthritis, but not healthy controls, CD8+ clonality increased with age. There were about an eighth of the roughly 65 patients in whom the largest CD8+ clone exceeded 20% of CD8+ cells.

This receptor was taken from a man aged 55-75 years in good health. The sequenced material came from CD8+ T cells sorted from blood. The chain couples TRBV4-1 to TRBJ1-4, with D maybe TRBD1 (5 bases). This CDR3 reads CASSQDRVSNEKLFF. The CDR3 DNA follows: TGCGCCAGCAGCCAAGACAGGGTTTCTAATGAAAAACTGTTTTTT.